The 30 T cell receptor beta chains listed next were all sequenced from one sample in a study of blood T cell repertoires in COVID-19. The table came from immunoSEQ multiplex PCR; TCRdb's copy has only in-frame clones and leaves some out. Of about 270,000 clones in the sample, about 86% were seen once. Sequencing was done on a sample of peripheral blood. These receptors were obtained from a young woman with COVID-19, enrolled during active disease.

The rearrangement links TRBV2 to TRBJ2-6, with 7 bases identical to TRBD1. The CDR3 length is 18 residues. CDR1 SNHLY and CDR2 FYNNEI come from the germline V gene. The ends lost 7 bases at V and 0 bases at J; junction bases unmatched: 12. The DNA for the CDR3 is TGTGCCAGCACCAAAACCCGACAGGGAATCTCTGGGGCCAACGTCCTGACTTTC. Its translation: CASTKTRQGISGANVLTF.

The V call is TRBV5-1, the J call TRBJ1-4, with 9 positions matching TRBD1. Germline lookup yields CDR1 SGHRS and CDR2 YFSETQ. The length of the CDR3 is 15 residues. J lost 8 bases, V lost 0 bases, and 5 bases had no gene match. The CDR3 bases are TGCGCCAGCAGCTTGGTGGGACAGGGTGGCGAAAAACTGTTTTTT. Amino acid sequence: CASSLVGQGGEKLFF. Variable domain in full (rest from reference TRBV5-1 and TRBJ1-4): KAGVTQTPRYLIKTRGQQVTLSCSPISGHRSVSWYQQTPGQGLQFLFEYFSETQRNKGNFPGRFSGRQFSNSRSEMNVSTLELGDSALYLCASSLVGQGGEKLFFGSGTQLSVL.

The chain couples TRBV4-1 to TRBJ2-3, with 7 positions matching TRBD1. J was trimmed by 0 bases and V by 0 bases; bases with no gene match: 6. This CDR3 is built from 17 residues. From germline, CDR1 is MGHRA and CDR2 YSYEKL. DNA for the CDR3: TGCGCCAGCAGCCAAGAGACAGGGCCTACTAGCACAGATACGCAGTATTTT. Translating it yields CASSQETGPTSTDTQYF.

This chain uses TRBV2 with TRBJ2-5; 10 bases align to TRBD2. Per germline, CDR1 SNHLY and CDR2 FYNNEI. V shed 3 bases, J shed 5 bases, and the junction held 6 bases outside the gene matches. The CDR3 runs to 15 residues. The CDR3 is CASSDYLAGAETQYF. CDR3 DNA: TGTGCCAGCAGTGATTATCTAGCGGGGGCGGAGACCCAGTACTTC.

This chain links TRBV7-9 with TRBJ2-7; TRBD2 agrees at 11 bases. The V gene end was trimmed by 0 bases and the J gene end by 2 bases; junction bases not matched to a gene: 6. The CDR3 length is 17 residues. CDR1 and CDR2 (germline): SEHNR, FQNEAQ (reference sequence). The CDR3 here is CASSLASGGASAYEQYF. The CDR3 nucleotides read TGTGCCAGCAGCTTAGCTAGCGGGGGGGCATCAGCCTACGAGCAGTACTTC.

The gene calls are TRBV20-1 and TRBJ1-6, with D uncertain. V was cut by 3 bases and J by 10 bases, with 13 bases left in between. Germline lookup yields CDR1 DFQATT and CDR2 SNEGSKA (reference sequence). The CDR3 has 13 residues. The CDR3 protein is CSASLGGRSPLHF. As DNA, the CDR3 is TGCAGTGCTAGTCTCGGAGGACGATCACCCCTCCACTTT.

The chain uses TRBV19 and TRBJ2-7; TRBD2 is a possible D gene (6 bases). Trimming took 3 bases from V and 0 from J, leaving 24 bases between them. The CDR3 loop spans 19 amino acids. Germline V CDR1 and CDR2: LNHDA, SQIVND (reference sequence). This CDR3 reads CASSMRHSGRKSPSYEQYF. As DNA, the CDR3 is TGTGCCAGTAGTATGAGGCACAGCGGGCGAAAAAGCCCCTCCTACGAGCAGTACTTC.

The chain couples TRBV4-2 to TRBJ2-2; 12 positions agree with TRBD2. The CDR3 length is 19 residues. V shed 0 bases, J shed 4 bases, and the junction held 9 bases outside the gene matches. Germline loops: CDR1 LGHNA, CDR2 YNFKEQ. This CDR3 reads CASSQELAGGGSGTGELFF. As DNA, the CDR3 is TGTGCCAGCAGCCAAGAACTAGCGGGGGGCGGTTCGGGCACCGGGGAGCTGTTTTTT.

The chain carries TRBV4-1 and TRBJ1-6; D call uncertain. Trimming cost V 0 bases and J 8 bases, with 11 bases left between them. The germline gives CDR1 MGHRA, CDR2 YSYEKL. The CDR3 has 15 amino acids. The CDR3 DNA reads TGCGCCAGCAGCCAAGATCCGTACGAGGATTCACCCCTCCACTTT. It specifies CASSQDPYEDSPLHF.

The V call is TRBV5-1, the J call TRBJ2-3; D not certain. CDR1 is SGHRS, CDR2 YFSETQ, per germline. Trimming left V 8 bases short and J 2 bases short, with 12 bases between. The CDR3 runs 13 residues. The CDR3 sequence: CASNPGDTDTQYF. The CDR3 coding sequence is TGCGCCAGTAATCCCGGAGACACAGATACGCAGTATTTT.

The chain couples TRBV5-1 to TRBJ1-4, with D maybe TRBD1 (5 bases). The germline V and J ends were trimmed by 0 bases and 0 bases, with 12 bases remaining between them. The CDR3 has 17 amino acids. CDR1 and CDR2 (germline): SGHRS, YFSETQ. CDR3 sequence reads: CASSLVGGIPTNEKLFF. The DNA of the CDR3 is TGCGCCAGCAGCTTGGTTGGGGGGATCCCAACTAATGAAAAACTGTTTTTT.

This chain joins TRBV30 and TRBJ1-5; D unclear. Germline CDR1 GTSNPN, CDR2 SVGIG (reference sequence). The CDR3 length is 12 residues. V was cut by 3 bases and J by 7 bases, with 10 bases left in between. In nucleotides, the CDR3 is TGTGCCTGGAGCGAAGGGAGACAGCCCCAGCATTTT. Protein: CAWSEGRQPQHF. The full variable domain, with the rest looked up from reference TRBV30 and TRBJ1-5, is SQTIHQWPATLVQPVGSPLSLECTVEGTSNPNLYWYRQAAGRGLQLLFYSVGIGQISSEVPQNLSASRPQDRQFILSSKKLLLSDSGFYLCAWSEGRQPQHFGDGTRLSIL.

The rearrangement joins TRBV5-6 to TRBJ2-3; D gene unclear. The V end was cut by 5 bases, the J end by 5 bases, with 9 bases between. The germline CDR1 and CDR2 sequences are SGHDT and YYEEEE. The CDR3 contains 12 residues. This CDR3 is CASSQPGDTQYF. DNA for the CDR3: TGTGCCAGCAGTCAACCCGGAGATACGCAGTATTTT.

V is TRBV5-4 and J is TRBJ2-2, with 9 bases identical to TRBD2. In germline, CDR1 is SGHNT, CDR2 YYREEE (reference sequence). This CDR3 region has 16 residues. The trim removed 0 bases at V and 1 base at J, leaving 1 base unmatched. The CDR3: CASSLGSGGNTGELFF. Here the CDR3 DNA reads TGTGCCAGCAGCTTGGGTAGCGGGGGGAACACCGGGGAGCTGTTTTTT. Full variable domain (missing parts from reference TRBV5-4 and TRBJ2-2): ETGVTQSPTHLIKTRGQQVTLRCSSQSGHNTVSWYQQALGQGPQFIFQYYREEENGRGNFPPRFSGLQFPNYSSELNVNALELDDSALYLCASSLGSGGNTGELFFGEGSRLTVL.

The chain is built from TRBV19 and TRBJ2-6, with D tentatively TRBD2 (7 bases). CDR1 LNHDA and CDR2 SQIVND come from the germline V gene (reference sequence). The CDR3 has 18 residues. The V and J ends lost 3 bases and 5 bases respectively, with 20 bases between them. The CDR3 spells CASSIGGLRVIRANVLTF. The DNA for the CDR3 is TGTGCCAGTAGTATCGGGGGGCTCCGAGTTATCAGGGCCAACGTCCTGACTTTC.

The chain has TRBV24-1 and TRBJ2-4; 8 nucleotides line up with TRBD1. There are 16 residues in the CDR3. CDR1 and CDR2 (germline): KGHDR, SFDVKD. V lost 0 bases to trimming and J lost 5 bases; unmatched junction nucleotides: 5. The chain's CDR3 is CATSDLDGTGENIQYF. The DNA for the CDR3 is TGTGCCACCAGTGATTTGGATGGGACAGGAGAAAACATTCAGTACTTC.

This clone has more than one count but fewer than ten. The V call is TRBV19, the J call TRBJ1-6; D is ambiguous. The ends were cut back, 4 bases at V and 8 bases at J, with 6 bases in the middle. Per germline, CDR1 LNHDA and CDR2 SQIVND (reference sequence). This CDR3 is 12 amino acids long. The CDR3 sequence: CASSTGDSPLHF. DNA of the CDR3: TGTGCCAGTAGTACGGGAGATTCACCCCTCCACTTT. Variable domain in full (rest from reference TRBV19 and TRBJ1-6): DGGITQSPKYLFRKEGQNVTLSCEQNLNHDAMYWYRQDPGQGLRLIYYSQIVNDFQKGDIAEGYSVSREKKESFPLTVTSAQKNPTAFYLCASSTGDSPLHFGNGTRLTVT.

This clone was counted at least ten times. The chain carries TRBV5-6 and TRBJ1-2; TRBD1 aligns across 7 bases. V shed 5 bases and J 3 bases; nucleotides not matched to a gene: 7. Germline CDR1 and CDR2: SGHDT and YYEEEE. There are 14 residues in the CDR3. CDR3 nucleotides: TGTGCCAGCAGTCGGGACAGTGGAGACTATGGCTACACCTTC. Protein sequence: CASSRDSGDYGYTF. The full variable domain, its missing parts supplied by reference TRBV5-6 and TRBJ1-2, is DAGVTQSPTHLIKTRGQQVTLRCSPKSGHDTVSWYQQALGQGPQFIFQYYEEEERQRGNFPDRFSGHQFPNYSSELNVNALLLGDSALYLCASSRDSGDYGYTFGSGTRLTVV.

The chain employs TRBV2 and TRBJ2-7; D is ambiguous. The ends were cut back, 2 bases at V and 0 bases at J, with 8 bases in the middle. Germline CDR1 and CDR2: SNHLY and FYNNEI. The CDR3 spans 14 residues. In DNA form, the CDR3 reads TGTGCCAGCAGTGAATCGGTCAACTCCTACGAGCAGTACTTC. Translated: CASSESVNSYEQYF. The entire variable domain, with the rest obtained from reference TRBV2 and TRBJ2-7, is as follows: EPEVTQTPSHQVTQMGQEVILRCVPISNHLYFYWYRQILGQKVEFLVSFYNNEISEKSEIFDDQFSVERPDGSNFTLKIRSTKLEDSAMYFCASSESVNSYEQYFGPGTRLTVT.

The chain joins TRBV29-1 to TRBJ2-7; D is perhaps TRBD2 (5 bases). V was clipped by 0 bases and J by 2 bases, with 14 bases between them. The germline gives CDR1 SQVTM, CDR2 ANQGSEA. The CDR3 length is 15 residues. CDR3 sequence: CSVEDPLRETYEQYF. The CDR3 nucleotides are TGCAGCGTTGAAGACCCGCTACGGGAAACCTACGAGCAGTACTTC.

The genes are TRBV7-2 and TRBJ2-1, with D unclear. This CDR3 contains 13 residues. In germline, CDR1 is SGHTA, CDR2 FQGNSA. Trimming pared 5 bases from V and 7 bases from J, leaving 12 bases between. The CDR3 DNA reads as TGTGCCAGCAGCGTCTTTTTCCTAAATGAGCAGTTCTTC. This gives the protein CASSVFFLNEQFF.

For the CDR3, the DNA is TGTGCCAGCAGTTTATCGGACTGGGACAGAATGGTTGAGCAGTTCTTC. Its protein is CASSLSDWDRMVEQFF. The chain links TRBV27 to TRBJ2-1; 7 nucleotides align to TRBD1. The V gene end was trimmed by 0 bases and the J gene end by 9 bases; junction bases not matched to a gene: 11. CDR1 MNHEY and CDR2 SMNVEV come from the germline V gene (reference sequence). CDR3 length: 16 amino acids.

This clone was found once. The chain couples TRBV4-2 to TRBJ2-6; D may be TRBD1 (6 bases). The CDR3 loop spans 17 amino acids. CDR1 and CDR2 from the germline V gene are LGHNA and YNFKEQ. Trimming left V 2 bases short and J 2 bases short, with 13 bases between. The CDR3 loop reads CASSQIHRVAGANVLTF. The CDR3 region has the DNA TGTGCCAGCAGCCAAATCCACAGGGTGGCTGGGGCCAACGTCCTGACTTTC.

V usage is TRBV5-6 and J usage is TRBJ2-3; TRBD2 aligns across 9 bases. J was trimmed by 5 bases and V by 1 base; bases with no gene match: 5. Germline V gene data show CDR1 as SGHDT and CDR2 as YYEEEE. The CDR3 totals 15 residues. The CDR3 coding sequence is TGTGCCAGCAGCTTGTCACTAGCGGGTCAAGATACGCAGTATTTT. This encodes CASSLSLAGQDTQYF.

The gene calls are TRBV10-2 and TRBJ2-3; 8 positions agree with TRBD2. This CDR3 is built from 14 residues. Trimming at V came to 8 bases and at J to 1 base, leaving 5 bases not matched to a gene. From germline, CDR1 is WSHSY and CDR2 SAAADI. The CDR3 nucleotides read TGCGCCAGCTCCGACGGGGGGGGCACAGATACGCAGTATTTT. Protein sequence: CASSDGGGTDTQYF.

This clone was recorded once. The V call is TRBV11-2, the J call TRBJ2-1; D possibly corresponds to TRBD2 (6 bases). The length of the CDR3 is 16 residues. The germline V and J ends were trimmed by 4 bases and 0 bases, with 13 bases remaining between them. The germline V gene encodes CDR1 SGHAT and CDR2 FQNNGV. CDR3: CASSSSVAVSYNEQFF. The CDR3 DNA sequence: TGTGCCAGCAGCTCCTCAGTAGCGGTCTCCTACAATGAGCAGTTCTTC. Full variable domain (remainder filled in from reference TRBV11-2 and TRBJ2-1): EAGVAQSPRYKIIEKRQSVAFWCNPISGHATLYWYQQILGQGPKLLIQFQNNGVVDDSQLPKDRFSAERLKGVDSTLKIQPAKLEDSAVYLCASSSSVAVSYNEQFFGPGTRLTVL.

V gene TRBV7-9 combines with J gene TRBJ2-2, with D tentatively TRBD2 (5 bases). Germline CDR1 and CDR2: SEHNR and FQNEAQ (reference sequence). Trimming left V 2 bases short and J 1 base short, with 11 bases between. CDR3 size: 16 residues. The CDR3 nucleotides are TGTGCCAGCAGCTTAAAGCTCGGGATGAACACCGGGGAGCTGTTTTTT. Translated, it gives CASSLKLGMNTGELFF.

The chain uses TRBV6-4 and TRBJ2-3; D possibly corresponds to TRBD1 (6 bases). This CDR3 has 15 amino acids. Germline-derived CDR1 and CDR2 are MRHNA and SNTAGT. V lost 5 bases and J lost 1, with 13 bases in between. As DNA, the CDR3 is TGTGCCAGCAGTCGGACAGCGACTGGCACAGATACGCAGTATTTT. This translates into CASSRTATGTDTQYF.

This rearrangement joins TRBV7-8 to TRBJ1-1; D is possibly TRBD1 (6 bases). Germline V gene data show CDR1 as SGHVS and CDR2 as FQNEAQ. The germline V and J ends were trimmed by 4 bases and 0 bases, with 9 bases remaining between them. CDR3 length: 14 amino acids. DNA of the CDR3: TGTGCCAGCAGCTCCAGGGGTATGAACACTGAAGCTTTCTTT. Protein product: CASSSRGMNTEAFF. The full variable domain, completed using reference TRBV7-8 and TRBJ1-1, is GAGVSQSPRYKVAKRGQDVALRCDPISGHVSLFWYQQALGQGPEFLTYFQNEAQLDKSGLPSDRFFAERPEGSVSTLKIQRTQQEDSAVYLCASSSRGMNTEAFFGQGTRLTVV.

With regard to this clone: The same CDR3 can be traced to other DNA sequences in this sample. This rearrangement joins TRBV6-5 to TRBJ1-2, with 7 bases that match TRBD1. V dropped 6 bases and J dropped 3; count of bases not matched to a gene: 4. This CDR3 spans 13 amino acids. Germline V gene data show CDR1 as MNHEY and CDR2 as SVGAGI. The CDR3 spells CASRVGQYYGYTF. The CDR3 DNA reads TGTGCCAGCAGAGTGGGACAGTACTATGGCTACACCTTC.